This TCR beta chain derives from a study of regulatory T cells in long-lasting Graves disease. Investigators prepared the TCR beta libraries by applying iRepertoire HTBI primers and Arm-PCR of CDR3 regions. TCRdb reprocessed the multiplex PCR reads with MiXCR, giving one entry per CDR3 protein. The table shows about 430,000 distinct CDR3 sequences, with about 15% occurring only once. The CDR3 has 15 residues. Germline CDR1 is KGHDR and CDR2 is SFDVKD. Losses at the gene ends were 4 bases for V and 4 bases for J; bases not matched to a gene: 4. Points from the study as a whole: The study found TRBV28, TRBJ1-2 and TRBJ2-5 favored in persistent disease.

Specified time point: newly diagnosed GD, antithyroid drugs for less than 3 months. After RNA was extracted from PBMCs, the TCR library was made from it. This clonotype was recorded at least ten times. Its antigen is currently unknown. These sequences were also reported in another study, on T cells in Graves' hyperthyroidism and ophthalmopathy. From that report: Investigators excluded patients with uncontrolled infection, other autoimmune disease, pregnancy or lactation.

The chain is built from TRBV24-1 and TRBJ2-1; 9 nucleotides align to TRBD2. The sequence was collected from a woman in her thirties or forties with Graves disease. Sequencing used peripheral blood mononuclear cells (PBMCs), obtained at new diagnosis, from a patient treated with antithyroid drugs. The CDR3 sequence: CATSDVLAGYNEQFF. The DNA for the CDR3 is TGTGCCACCAGTGACGTACTAGCGGGTTACAATGAGCAGTTCTTC.